One sample yielded the 20 T cell receptor beta chains listed below, sequenced in a study of shared clonotypes between healthy human individuals. Clones were read by immunoSEQ multiplex PCR, and TCRdb kept only the in-frame ones, dropping some. The sample yields over 850,000 clones, 75% to 80% seen once. Sequencing used memory CD4+ T cells from PBMCs. Documented subset: CD45RA-negative fraction. The receptors here all came from a man between 18 and 35 years old in good health. Some clones in this sample may be carry-over from other donors' samples.

This chain's CDR3 is CASSSAGTENEKLFF. Written as DNA, the CDR3 is TGTGCCAGCAGTTCGGCCGGGACGGAAAATGAAAAACTGTTTTTT. V usage is TRBV28 and J usage is TRBJ1-4, with D perhaps matching TRBD1 (5 bases). The CDR3 covers 15 residues. Germline V gene sequence: CDR1 MDHEN, CDR2 SYDVKM. Trimming took 4 bases from V and 5 from J, leaving 14 bases between them.

The chain employs TRBV7-9 and TRBJ2-6; no clear D gene. Germline V gene lookup returns CDR1 SEHNR and CDR2 FQNEAQ (reference sequence). This CDR3 contains 15 residues. V was trimmed by 5 bases and J by 0 bases, leaving 8 bases between them. CDR3 DNA: TGTGCCAGCAGCGTTGCCAGCTCTGGGGCCAACGTCCTGACTTTC. It codes for CASSVASSGANVLTF.

For this clone: This may arise from a read error, as a much more abundant clone is one base away. Distinct nucleotide sequences in the sample also encode this CDR3. The chain recombines TRBV4-1 with TRBJ2-1; 15 nucleotides line up with TRBD2. CDR3 length equals 17 residues. Germline V CDR1 and CDR2: MGHRA, YSYEKL. J was trimmed by 5 bases and V by 4 bases; bases with no gene match: 6. CDR3 in DNA: TGCGCCAGCAGCCGAACAGGGACTAGCGGGAGGCACAATGAGCAGTTCTTC. Translated, it gives CASSRTGTSGRHNEQFF.

V is TRBV2 and J is TRBJ2-7; 8 bases align to TRBD1. Germline V CDR1 and CDR2: SNHLY, FYNNEI. The CDR3 is made up of 14 amino acids. Germline trimming cut 6 bases from V and 2 bases from J; bases unmatched to any gene: 6. CDR3 in amino acids: CASRGDRRTYEQYF. The CDR3 DNA follows: TGTGCCAGCAGGGGGGACAGGCGGACCTACGAGCAGTACTTC.

This chain links TRBV4-1 with TRBJ2-7; D remains ambiguous. Per the germline V gene, CDR1 is MGHRA and CDR2 is YSYEKL. V gave up 2 bases and J gave up 0 bases, with 8 bases separating them. The CDR3 is 14 amino acids. CDR3 DNA: TGCGCCAGCAGCCAAACCCCGAGCTCCTACGAGCAGTACTTC. Protein: CASSQTPSSYEQYF.

The chain has TRBV5-1 and TRBJ2-7, with 8 bases that match TRBD1. Trimming removed 2 bases from V and 3 bases from J; junction bases left unmatched: 10. The length of the CDR3 is 16 residues. Per germline, CDR1 SGHRS and CDR2 YFSETQ. The CDR3 DNA sequence: TGCGCCAGCAGCTTACCCACCGGGACAGGTGTCTACGAGCAGTACTTC. Translation gives CASSLPTGTGVYEQYF. Complete variable domain (other parts from reference TRBV5-1 and TRBJ2-7): KAGVTQTPRYLIKTRGQQVTLSCSPISGHRSVSWYQQTPGQGLQFLFEYFSETQRNKGNFPGRFSGRQFSNSRSEMNVSTLELGDSALYLCASSLPTGTGVYEQYFGPGTRLTVT.

The chain recombines TRBV9 with TRBJ2-7; TRBD2 agrees at 10 bases. With 3 bases clipped from V and 4 bases from J, the junction kept 4 bases outside the gene matches. Germline assignment: CDR1 SGDLS and CDR2 YYNGEE. The CDR3 is 14 amino acids. The CDR3 is CASSAGTSVYEQYF. The CDR3 DNA is TGTGCCAGCAGCGCCGGGACTAGCGTGTACGAGCAGTACTTC.

The chain recombines TRBV7-9 with TRBJ2-1, with D perhaps matching TRBD2 (5 bases). This CDR3 contains 14 residues. V was pared by 0 bases and J by 8 bases, with 11 bases between. Germline assignment: CDR1 SEHNR and CDR2 FQNEAQ (reference sequence). The CDR3 spells CASSLARLGDEQFF. The CDR3 DNA is TGTGCCAGCAGCTTAGCGCGACTCGGGGATGAGCAGTTCTTC.

This clone showed up just once. The chain couples TRBV5-4 to TRBJ2-1, with 13 nucleotides matching TRBD2. The CDR3 spans 15 residues. Unmatched junction bases numbered 10, after V lost 4 bases and J lost 12 bases. Per the germline V gene, CDR1 is SGHNT and CDR2 is YYREEE (reference sequence). Here the CDR3 DNA reads TGTGCCAGCAGCGCTCCGGGACTAGCGGGAATTGGGCAGTTCTTC. It translates to CASSAPGLAGIGQFF.

A word on this clone: This likely came from a read error, as a far larger clone is one base away. CDR3 region: CASSLSTDTQYF. The CDR3 bases are TGTGCCAGCAGTTTAAGCACAGATACGCAGTATTTT. The chain links TRBV27 to TRBJ2-3, with unresolved D. The CDR3 is 12 amino acids. With 2 bases removed from V and 0 bases from J, the gap between germline ends came to 0 bases. Germline CDR1 is MNHEY and CDR2 is SMNVEV (reference sequence).

The chain has TRBV28 and TRBJ2-6; D is possibly TRBD2 (6 bases). This CDR3 contains 16 residues. Germline V lookup: CDR1 MDHEN, CDR2 SYDVKM. Trimming took off 6 bases at V and 2 bases at J, with 14 bases between the two ends. CDR3 loop: CASRRDREAGANVLTF. The CDR3 bases are TGTGCCAGCAGGCGGGACCGAGAGGCTGGGGCCAACGTCCTGACTTTC. The full variable domain, completed using reference TRBV28 and TRBJ2-6, is DVKVTQSSRYLVKRTGEKVFLECVQDMDHENMFWYRQDPGLGLRLIYFSYDVKMKEKGDIPEGYSVSREKKERFSLILESASTNQTSMYLCASRRDREAGANVLTFGAGSRLTVL.

J is TRBJ1-2 and V is TRBV5-6, with D uncertain. Germline V gene data show CDR1 as SGHDT and CDR2 as YYEEEE. The CDR3 consists of 13 residues. The germline V and J ends were trimmed by 2 bases and 8 bases, with 13 bases remaining between them. CDR3 sequence: CASSFGRPGGYTF. The CDR3 coding sequence is TGTGCCAGCAGCTTCGGCAGACCAGGAGGCTACACCTTC.

The V and J genes are TRBV6-1 and TRBJ2-1; the D gene could be TRBD1 or TRBD2 (7 bases each). The CDR3 is 15 residues long. Between the trimmed V and J ends, which lost 4 bases and 8 bases, there was a span of 18 bases. Germline loops: CDR1 MNHNS, CDR2 SASEGT. CDR3 region: CASSVSHRGGDEQFF. CDR3 nucleotide sequence: TGTGCCAGCAGTGTCTCCCACAGGGGAGGGGATGAGCAGTTCTTC.

The chain uses TRBV4-1 and TRBJ1-4; D gene uncertain. The germline V gene encodes CDR1 MGHRA and CDR2 YSYEKL. V was pared by 1 base and J by 8 bases, with 14 bases between. The CDR3 is 15 amino acids. The CDR3 sequence is CASSQGSVGPEKLFF. The CDR3 DNA sequence: TGCGCCAGCAGCCAAGGGTCGGTCGGTCCCGAAAAACTGTTTTTT.

The table lists this clone with a few counts. The rearrangement links TRBV10-3 to TRBJ2-2; tentative D call: TRBD1 (5 bases). CDR1 and CDR2 from the germline V gene are ENHRY and SYGVKD. The CDR3 has 13 amino acids. The ends were cut back, 8 bases at V and 2 bases at J, with 9 bases in the middle. The CDR3 loop is CAILTDNTGELFF. The CDR3 bases are TGTGCCATCTTGACAGATAACACCGGGGAGCTGTTTTTT.

The CDR3 nucleotides read TGTGCCAGCAGCTTACTAGCGGGGGTCCGGAATACGCAGTATTTT. Protein product: CASSLLAGVRNTQYF. This rearrangement joins TRBV5-4 to TRBJ2-3; 11 bases are shared with TRBD2. In germline, CDR1 is SGHNT, CDR2 YYREEE (reference sequence). Trimming cost V 2 bases and J 7 bases; bases outside gene matches: 6. The CDR3 has 15 residues.

This CDR3 reads CASSPGGGGLAETQYF. CDR3 DNA: TGCGCCAGCAGCCCCGGGGGCGGGGGACTAGCGGAGACCCAGTACTTC. J is TRBJ2-5 and V is TRBV5-1; 10 positions match TRBD2. This CDR3 spans 16 amino acids. The trim removed 4 bases at V and 5 bases at J, leaving 11 bases unmatched. CDR1 is SGHRS and CDR2 is YFSETQ in the germline V gene.

This chain connects TRBV28 to TRBJ2-7; 15 bases map to TRBD2. V trimming: 6 bases; J trimming: 3 bases; junction bases outside the gene matches: 3. Per the germline V gene, CDR1 is MDHEN and CDR2 is SYDVKM. The CDR3 is made up of 15 amino acids. CDR3 coding DNA: TGTGCCAGCAGGGGACTAGCGGGAGGATTCTACGAGCAGTACTTC. It specifies CASRGLAGGFYEQYF.

The chain has TRBV11-2 and TRBJ2-1; D may be TRBD2 (6 bases). The CDR3 is made up of 16 amino acids. The germline V gene has CDR1 SGHAT and CDR2 FQNNGV. The V and J ends lost 2 bases and 4 bases respectively, with 15 bases between them. The CDR3 region is CASSLSRDFPYNEQFF. Written as DNA, the CDR3 is TGTGCCAGCAGCTTATCTAGGGACTTCCCTTACAATGAGCAGTTCTTC.

CDR3 coding DNA: TGTGCCAGCTCACCATTAAATATCGATGAGCAGTTCTTC. Amino acid sequence: CASSPLNIDEQFF. The chain couples TRBV18 to TRBJ2-1; D unclear. The germline gives CDR1 KGHSH, CDR2 LQKENI. The CDR3 spans 13 residues. Trimming took off 2 bases at V and 8 bases at J, with 10 bases between the two ends.